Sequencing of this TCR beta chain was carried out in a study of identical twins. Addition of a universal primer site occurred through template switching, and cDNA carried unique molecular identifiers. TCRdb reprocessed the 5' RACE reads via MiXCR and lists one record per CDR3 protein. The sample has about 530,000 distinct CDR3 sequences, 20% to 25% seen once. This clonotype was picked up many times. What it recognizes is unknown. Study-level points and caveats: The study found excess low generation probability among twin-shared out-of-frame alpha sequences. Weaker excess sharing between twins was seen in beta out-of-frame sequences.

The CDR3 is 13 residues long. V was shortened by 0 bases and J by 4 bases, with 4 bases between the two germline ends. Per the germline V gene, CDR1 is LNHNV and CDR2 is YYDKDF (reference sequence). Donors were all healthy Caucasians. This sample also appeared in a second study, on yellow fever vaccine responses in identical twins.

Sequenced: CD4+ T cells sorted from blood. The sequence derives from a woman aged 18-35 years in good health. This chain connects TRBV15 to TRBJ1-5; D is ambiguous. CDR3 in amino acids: CATSREPNQPQHF. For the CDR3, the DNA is TGTGCCACCAGCAGAGAGCCGAATCAGCCCCAGCATTTT.